Sequencing of this T cell receptor beta chain was carried out in a study of somatic mutations in cytotoxic T cells in rheumatoid arthritis. At the level of the study: At nearly 100% purity, some V beta antibody-stained T-cell populations were flow-sorted, and these included V beta1+ cells that were sequenced for TCRB.

Sequenced by immunoSEQ multiplex PCR; TCRdb stores in-frame clones only, minus some. The repertoire holds fewer than 8,500 clones, with 60% to 80% as singletons. CDR3 size: 15 residues. Germline values: CDR1 SGDLS, CDR2 YYNGEE. Trimming took 3 bases from V and 8 from J; bases not matched to a gene: 9. Study-wide points: It was found that CD8+ T-cell clonality in rheumatoid arthritis patients did not differ significantly from that in age-matched healthy controls.

Remarks on this clone: Its antigen remains unidentified.

The clonotype originates from an adult with rheumatoid arthritis. Sequencing was carried out using CD8+ T cells sorted from blood. The rearrangement joins TRBV9 to TRBJ1-4; the match to TRBD1 covers 8 bases. CDR3 DNA sequence: TGTGCCAGCAGCGCCCAGGGGGCCCCCCGGGAAAAACTGTTTTTT. The encoded protein is CASSAQGAPREKLFF.